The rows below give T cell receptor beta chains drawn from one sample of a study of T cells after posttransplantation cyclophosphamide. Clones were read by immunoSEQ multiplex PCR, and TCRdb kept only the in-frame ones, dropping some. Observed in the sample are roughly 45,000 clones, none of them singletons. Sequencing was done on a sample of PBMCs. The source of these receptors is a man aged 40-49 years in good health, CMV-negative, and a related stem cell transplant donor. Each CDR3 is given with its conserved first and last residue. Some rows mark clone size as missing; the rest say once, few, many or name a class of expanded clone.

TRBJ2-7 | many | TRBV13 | CASSPGLAVSYEQYF
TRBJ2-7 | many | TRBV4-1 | CASSQAPKQGEQYF
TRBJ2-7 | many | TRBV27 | CASSLSRLREQYF
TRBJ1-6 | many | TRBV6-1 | CASSARGGGGSYNSPLHF
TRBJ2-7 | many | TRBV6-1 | CASSDNDPREGRDEQYF
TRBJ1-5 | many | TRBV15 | CATSRDRGNQPQHF
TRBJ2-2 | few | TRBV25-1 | CASSSPVNTGGLFF
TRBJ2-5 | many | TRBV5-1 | CASSPTISVQETQYF
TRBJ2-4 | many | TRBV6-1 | CASWGGHIQYF
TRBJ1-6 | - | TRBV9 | CASSVTTGDSPLHF
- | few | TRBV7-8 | CASSLRDSPSSYEQYF
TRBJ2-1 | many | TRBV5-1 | CASSGRVTDEQFF
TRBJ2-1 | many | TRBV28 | CASSPLLAGVDNEQFF
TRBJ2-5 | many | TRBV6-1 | CASSESPGPGGETQYF
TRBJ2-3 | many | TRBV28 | CASSSIAGGRADTQYF
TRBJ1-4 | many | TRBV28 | CASITGGLNEKLFF
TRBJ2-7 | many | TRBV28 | CASSGLGSSYEQYF
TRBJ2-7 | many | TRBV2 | CASSEGGEQYF
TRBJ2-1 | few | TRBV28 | CASSSGTSGYNEQFF
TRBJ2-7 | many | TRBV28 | CASRTGTSGILAQYF
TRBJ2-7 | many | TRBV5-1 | CASSLSPGAYEQYF